What follows are 27 T cell receptor beta chains derived from one specimen sequenced in a study of CD8 T cells in ankylosing spondylitis. One entry per CDR3 protein results from TCRdb running MiXCR on the 5' RACE reads. The table has around 230,000 distinct CDR3 sequences, around 7.8% seen once. The material sequenced was blood, either unsorted or a sorted T cell fraction (not recorded which). Receptor source: a male donor with ankylosing spondylitis or in good health (not recorded which).

Ten or more counts support this clonotype. This chain joins TRBV7-3 and TRBJ1-5; no clear D. With 3 bases removed from V and 4 bases from J, the gap between germline ends came to 7 bases. Germline values: CDR1 SGHTA, CDR2 FQGTGA. The CDR3 spans 13 residues. The CDR3 region is CASSFGPNQPQHF. CDR3 in DNA: TGTGCCAGCAGCTTTGGGCCGAATCAGCCCCAGCATTTT. The variable domain in full, with the rest retrieved from reference TRBV7-3 and TRBJ1-5, is GAGVSQTPSNKVTEKGKYVELRCDPISGHTALYWYRQSLGQGPEFLIYFQGTGAADDSGLPNDRFFAVRPEGSVSTLKIQRTERGDSAVYLCASSFGPNQPQHFGDGTRLSIL.

Ten or more counts support this clonotype. The chain is built from TRBV9 and TRBJ2-3; TRBD2 is a possible D gene (6 bases). V was shortened by 3 bases and J by 5 bases, with 19 bases between the two germline ends. In germline, CDR1 is SGDLS, CDR2 YYNGEE. The CDR3 runs 16 residues. DNA of the CDR3: TGTGCCAGCAGCGCCGGAGGGAGCGGAGCTCTAGATACGCAGTATTTT. As protein: CASSAGGSGALDTQYF.

This clonotype has ten or more counts. The chain combines TRBV10-3 with TRBJ2-7; unclear D gene. The CDR3 is made up of 12 amino acids. Trimming stripped 0 bases from V and 13 bases from J, with 13 bases between. Germline CDR1 reads ENHRY; CDR2 reads SYGVKD. CDR3 DNA sequence: TGTGCCATCAGTGAGTCTAACCAACCGACCTACTTC. It specifies CAISESNQPTYF.

This clonotype was seen at least ten times. The chain combines TRBV18 with TRBJ1-2, with no clear D. This CDR3 has 12 amino acids. V was clipped by 2 bases and J by 14 bases, with 15 bases between them. Germline CDR1 is KGHSH and CDR2 is LQKENI. The CDR3 here is CASSPGPLDRTF. The CDR3 DNA is TGTGCCAGCTCACCAGGGCCTCTTGATCGTACCTTC.

This clonotype has a handful of counts. The chain joins TRBV7-8 to TRBJ2-5, with 13 nucleotides matching TRBD2. The V segment lost 5 bases and the J segment 6 bases; nucleotides outside the gene matches: 9. There are 16 residues in the CDR3. Per the germline V gene, CDR1 is SGHVS and CDR2 is FQNEAQ. The CDR3 DNA is TGTGCCAGCAGCCGCGGGACTAGCGGGGTTCGAAAGACCCAGTACTTC. Its protein is CASSRGTSGVRKTQYF.

This clonotype was detected a few times. The chain combines TRBV9 with TRBJ2-5; 16 bases line up with TRBD2. Looked up from germline, CDR1 is SGDLS and CDR2 is YYNGEE. The CDR3 totals 16 residues. Unmatched junction bases numbered 5, after V lost 4 bases and J lost 5 bases. This CDR3 reads CASSSGTSGREETQYF. CDR3 DNA sequence: TGTGCCAGCAGCTCCGGGACTAGCGGGAGGGAGGAGACCCAGTACTTC.

This clonotype was picked up many times. The chain uses TRBV6-1 and TRBJ2-5, with 9 bases aligning to TRBD2. This CDR3 has 14 amino acids. Germline CDR1 reads MNHNS; CDR2 reads SASEGT. Trimming removed 4 bases from V and 5 bases from J; junction bases left unmatched: 5. In DNA, the CDR3 is TGTGCCAGCAGTGCTGTAGCGGGAGCGGAGACCCAGTACTTC. This codes for CASSAVAGAETQYF.

This clonotype turned up a few times. This chain connects TRBV7-9 to TRBJ2-7; 9 positions agree with TRBD1. This CDR3 contains 14 residues. The germline V gene encodes CDR1 SEHNR and CDR2 FQNEAQ (reference sequence). The trim removed 5 bases at V and 7 bases at J, leaving 9 bases unmatched. The CDR3 protein is CASSHRDRDREQYF. The CDR3 DNA follows: TGTGCCAGCAGCCATCGGGACAGGGATCGTGAGCAGTACTTC.

This chain links TRBV19 with TRBJ1-2; D is unresolved. With 5 bases removed from V and 3 bases from J, the gap between germline ends came to 10 bases. CDR3 length: 13 amino acids. CDR1 and CDR2 (germline): LNHDA, SQIVND (reference sequence). The CDR3: CASSSTRYYGYTF. The CDR3 nucleotides read TGTGCCAGTAGTTCGACACGGTACTATGGCTACACCTTC.

This clonotype was seen ten or more times. V and J are TRBV7-2 and TRBJ1-1; 7 bases are a match to TRBD1. Trimming took 4 bases from V and 2 from J; bases not matched to a gene: 7. Germline-derived CDR1 and CDR2 are SGHTA and FQGNSA. The CDR3 covers 15 residues. The CDR3 reads CASSSARQGNTEAFF. The DNA of the CDR3 is TGTGCCAGCAGCTCGGCCCGACAGGGAAACACTGAAGCTTTCTTT.

The V call is TRBV20-1, the J call TRBJ2-7, with a tentative D call TRBD1 (6 bases). Germline V CDR1 and CDR2: DFQATT, SNEGSKA (reference sequence). V lost 0 bases and J 0 bases, leaving 9 bases between the germline ends. There are 14 residues in the CDR3. The CDR3 sequence is CSAREQGLSYEQYF. The CDR3 nucleotides are TGCAGTGCTAGAGAGCAGGGGCTCTCCTACGAGCAGTACTTC.

This clonotype was observed at least ten times. The chain links TRBV13 to TRBJ1-2; 9 nucleotides align to TRBD1. The CDR3 loop spans 17 amino acids. Trimming cost V 4 bases and J 5 bases; bases outside gene matches: 14. CDR1 and CDR2 (germline): PRHDT, FYEKMQ (reference sequence). CDR3 amino acids: CASSYAPSGTGTYGYTF. DNA of the CDR3: TGTGCCAGCAGCTACGCCCCGTCCGGGACAGGGACGTATGGCTACACCTTC.

The V gene is TRBV9, the J gene TRBJ1-2; D is undetermined. Germline V gives CDR1 SGDLS, CDR2 YYNGEE. Trimming took 3 bases from V and 0 from J, leaving 6 bases between them. The CDR3 runs to 13 residues. The CDR3: CASSAGANYGYTF. The CDR3 bases are TGTGCCAGCAGCGCCGGGGCTAACTATGGCTACACCTTC.

There are many counts of this clonotype. The chain uses TRBV27 and TRBJ1-6, with TRBD1 identical over 8 bases. There are 16 residues in the CDR3. Germline trimming cut 5 bases from V and 4 bases from J; bases unmatched to any gene: 7. Germline values: CDR1 MNHEY, CDR2 SMNVEV (reference sequence). The DNA of the CDR3 is TGTGCCAGCAGTCCCTCGGACAGGGCTTATAATTCACCCCTCCACTTT. Its translation is CASSPSDRAYNSPLHF.

This clonotype was seen ten or more times. V usage is TRBV16 and J usage is TRBJ2-7; TRBD2 matches 9 bases. CDR3 size: 16 residues. J gave up 6 bases and V 3 bases, and 12 bases lay outside the gene matches. Per germline, CDR1 KGHSY and CDR2 FQNENV. CDR3 protein: CASSHGRLAGSGEQYF. For the CDR3, the DNA is TGTGCCAGCAGCCATGGTAGGCTAGCGGGATCAGGCGAGCAGTACTTC. Complete variable domain (other parts from reference TRBV16 and TRBJ2-7): GEEVAQTPKHLVRGEGQKAKLYCAPIKGHSYVFWYQQVLKNEFKFLISFQNENVFDETGMPKERFSAKCLPNSPCSLEIQATKLEDSAVYFCASSHGRLAGSGEQYFGPGTRLTVT.

CDR3 region: CASSFIFGEQYF. DNA of the CDR3: TGTGCCAGCAGTTTTATATTCGGGGAGCAGTACTTC. This chain links TRBV12-3 or TRBV12-4 with TRBJ2-7; no firm D call. V gave up 3 bases and J gave up 7 bases, with 10 bases separating them. The CDR3 runs 12 residues.

Comment on this clonotype: Lacking the conserved final phenylalanine or tryptophan, this CDR3 likely reflects a read error. V and J are TRBV30 and TRBJ2-7, with TRBD1 identical over 9 bases. The length of the CDR3 is 14 residues. In germline, CDR1 is GTSNPN, CDR2 SVGIG (reference sequence). The CDR3 DNA sequence: TGTGCCTGGAGTCAGGGACAGGGCTCCCACGAGCAGTACTAC. Residues: CAWSQGQGSHEQYY.

This clonotype has a count of ten or more. The chain couples TRBV30 to TRBJ2-1; D remains unclear. This CDR3 is built from 13 residues. Germline loops: CDR1 GTSNPN, CDR2 SVGIG (reference sequence). V was shortened by 4 bases and J by 8 bases, with 15 bases between the two germline ends. CDR3 in DNA: TGTGCCTGGACTGGTTCGGGTGTGGATGAGCAGTTCTTC. Translation: CAWTGSGVDEQFF. The entire variable domain, with the rest obtained from reference TRBV30 and TRBJ2-1, is as follows: SQTIHQWPATLVQPVGSPLSLECTVEGTSNPNLYWYRQAAGRGLQLLFYSVGIGQISSEVPQNLSASRPQDRQFILSSKKLLLSDSGFYLCAWTGSGVDEQFFGPGTRLTVL.

This chain uses TRBV6-5 with TRBJ1-1; 7 bases are shared with TRBD1. V dropped 6 bases and J dropped 5; count of bases not matched to a gene: 6. The CDR3 runs to 13 residues. Germline assignment: CDR1 MNHEY and CDR2 SVGAGI. Here the CDR3 DNA reads TGTGCCAGCAGCTACCAGGGGGGGACTGAAGCTTTCTTT. This encodes CASSYQGGTEAFF.

This clonotype was seen repeatedly, ten times or more. The chain carries TRBV12-3 or TRBV12-4 and TRBJ2-7; D is uncertain. The CDR3 has 14 amino acids. Trimming cost V 1 base and J 0 bases, with 7 bases left between them. CDR3 sequence reads: CASSLGVASYEQYF. As DNA, the CDR3 is TGTGCCAGCAGTTTAGGGGTAGCCTCCTACGAGCAGTACTTC.

This clonotype was counted at least ten times. CDR3 in amino acids: CASSSTPGNTEAFF. The DNA for the CDR3 is TGTGCCAGCAGCTCTACTCCGGGGAACACTGAAGCTTTCTTT. The rearrangement joins TRBV7-2 to TRBJ1-1, with unresolved D. V was trimmed by 4 bases and J by 1 base, leaving 10 bases between them. CDR1 is SGHTA and CDR2 is FQGNSA in the germline V gene. This CDR3 is built from 14 residues.

This clonotype was recorded at least ten times. The gene calls are TRBV5-1 and TRBJ2-1; D not certain. Per germline, CDR1 SGHRS and CDR2 YFSETQ. Trimming cost V 7 bases and J 6 bases, with 14 bases left between them. The CDR3 is made up of 13 amino acids. The CDR3 sequence: CASCDSLCNEQFF. CDR3 sequence (DNA): TGCGCCAGCTGCGACTCGTTATGCAATGAGCAGTTCTTC.

About this clonotype itself: An end of the junction differs from the germline gene, which may be a read error. The V call is TRBV20-1, the J call TRBJ1-3; D gene unclear. The CDR3 has 15 residues. Germline V gene lookup returns CDR1 DFQATT and CDR2 SNEGSKA (reference sequence). CDR3 coding DNA: TGCAGTGTTAGATCTGGGGAGGGATCTGGAAACACCATATATTTT. It encodes CSVRSGEGSGNTIYF.

This clonotype has at least ten counts. V and J are TRBV5-6 and TRBJ1-2; no clear D gene. The CDR3 spans 12 residues. V dropped 4 bases and J dropped 5 bases, with 9 bases sitting between them. CDR1 SGHDT and CDR2 YYEEEE come from the germline V gene. The CDR3 here is CASSDDGYGYTF. In DNA form, the CDR3 reads TGTGCCAGCAGCGATGACGGATATGGCTACACCTTC.

This clonotype was seen repeatedly, ten times or more. The chain couples TRBV12-3 or TRBV12-4 to TRBJ1-1; TRBD1 is a possible D gene (5 bases). V dropped 6 bases and J dropped 1 base, with 9 bases sitting between them. The CDR3 length is 13 residues. CDR3 DNA sequence: TGTGCCAGCAGAACCGGACAGAACACTGAAGCTTTCTTT. It yields the protein CASRTGQNTEAFF.

This clonotype was observed at least ten times. V and J are TRBV20-1 and TRBJ2-7, with TRBD2 matching 11 bases. The CDR3 covers 14 residues. The germline CDR1 and CDR2 sequences are DFQATT and SNEGSKA (reference sequence). V was clipped by 4 bases and J by 1 base; unmatched bases: 3. The chain's CDR3 is CSATTSGKSYEQYF. DNA of the CDR3: TGCAGTGCTACGACTAGCGGGAAGTCCTACGAGCAGTACTTC.

The V gene is TRBV29-1, the J gene TRBJ1-2; 9 bases are a match to TRBD1. The V segment lost 7 bases and the J segment 4 bases; nucleotides outside the gene matches: 10. This CDR3 comprises 14 residues. Per germline, CDR1 SQVTM and CDR2 ANQGSEA. The CDR3 bases are TGCAGCGCCAGGACAGGGGAGGGCCCCTATGGCTACACCTTC. This codes for CSARTGEGPYGYTF.